The rows below give T cell receptor beta chains drawn from one sample of a study of radiotherapy plus CTLA-4 blockade in lung cancer. Sequenced by immunoSEQ multiplex PCR; TCRdb stores in-frame clones only, minus some. The sample contains about 120,000 clones, around 75% of which appear only once. This material consisted of peripheral blood, taken from a patient treated with radiotherapy plus ipilimumab. The receptors shown here come from a human donor with non-small cell lung cancer who had a partial response to radiotherapy plus ipilimumab. CDR3s include the opening cysteine and the closing phenylalanine or tryptophan. D genes are given only for firm matches. Clone size is stated in some rows and not others, as once, few, many or a class when expanded.

size	V	J	D	DNA	CDR3
once	TRBV5-1	TRBJ2-1	TRBD1	TGCGCCAGCAGCTTGGCCGGGACAGGGGGAAGTAATGAGCAGTTCTTC	CASSLAGTGGSNEQFF
.	TRBV2	TRBJ1-5	TRBD1	TGTGCCAGCAGTTGGGACAGGGCGACCAATCAGCCCCAGCATTTT	CASSWDRATNQPQHF
.	TRBV29-1	TRBJ2-7	TRBD1	TGCAGCGCATCCGGGACAGGGGTCTACGAGCAGTACTTC	CSASGTGVYEQYF
.	TRBV27	TRBJ1-1	TRBD1	TGTGCCAGCAGTTTATTCACCTCCCCGACAGGGGCTGGCACTGAAGCTTTCTTT	CASSLFTSPTGAGTEAFF
.	TRBV7-9	TRBJ2-7	TRBD1	TGTGCCACCCGGGACAGATCCTACGAGCAGTACTTC	CATRDRSYEQYF
.	TRBV6-5	TRBJ1-2	.	TGTGCCAGCAGTTACTCAGATGACAGAAACTATGGCTACACCTTC	CASSYSDDRNYGYTF
.	TRBV2	TRBJ1-5	TRBD1	TGTGCCAGCAGTGCGGGACAGGGCGATCAGCCCCAGCATTTT	CASSAGQGDQPQHF
.	TRBV5-1	TRBJ2-3	TRBD2	TGCGCCAGCAACACAGCGGGAGGGCCGACAGATACGCAGTATTTT	CASNTAGGPTDTQYF
.	TRBV27	TRBJ2-1	.	TGTGCCAGCAGCCAGGCAGGGCCTATATACAATGAGCAGTTCTTC	CASSQAGPIYNEQFF
.	TRBV27	TRBJ2-7	.	TGTGCCAGCAGTTTATCTGCAGCGAGACCCTACGAGCAGTACTTC	CASSLSAARPYEQYF
.	TRBV5-6	TRBJ2-2	.	TGTGCCAGCAGCTCGACAGGTGGGGCCGGGGAGCTGTTTTTT	CASSSTGGAGELFF
.	TRBV5-1	TRBJ2-6	.	TGCGCCAGCAGCGACAGGCCAGCCGCTGGGGCCAACGTCCTGACTTTC	CASSDRPAAGANVLTF
.	TRBV5-1	TRBJ2-7	TRBD2	TGCGCCAGCAGCTCGGGGGGGGCGGACGGCGAGCAGTACTTC	CASSSGGADGEQYF
.	TRBV6-5	TRBJ1-3	TRBD1	TGTGCCAGCAGTTACTCGATCAGGACAGGAGGCACCATATATTTT	CASSYSIRTGGTIYF
.	TRBV13	TRBJ2-7	TRBD2	TGTGCCAGCAGCTTAGGCGCGACTAGCAGGAGCGGTTGGAGCGAGCAGTACTTC	CASSLGATSRSGWSEQYF
.	TRBV6-6	TRBJ2-3	.	TGTGCCAGCAGTCAACAGGGATACACAGATACGCAGTATTTT	CASSQQGYTDTQYF
.	TRBV5-1	TRBJ2-1	.	TGCGCCAGCAGCTTGATATCGACTAACTCCTACAATGAGCAGTTCTTC	CASSLISTNSYNEQFF
.	TRBV19	TRBJ1-5	.	TGTGCCAGTAGTATCAGGTTCAATCAGCCCCAGCATTTT	CASSIRFNQPQHF
.	TRBV6-6	TRBJ1-2	TRBD1	TGTGCCAGCAGAAGTCCGGGACAGGGGGCGGGAGACACCTTC	CASRSPGQGAGDTF
few	TRBV2	TRBJ1-1	.	TGTGCCACCCGTCTGGGGGCTCTGAACACTGAAGCTTTCTTT	CATRLGALNTEAFF
.	TRBV29-1	TRBJ2-3	.	TGCAGCGTTGAACTAGCGGATACGCAGTATTTT	CSVELADTQYF
.	TRBV2	TRBJ2-6	TRBD2	TGTGCCAGCACGCGACTAGCGGGAGGCTCTGGGGCCAACGTCCTGACTTTC	CASTRLAGGSGANVLTF
once	TRBV10-2	TRBJ1-5	TRBD1	TGCGCCAGCAAACCGGGACAGGGCCCACGGGGCAATCAGCCCCAGCATTTT	CASKPGQGPRGNQPQHF
once	TRBV28	TRBJ2-7	TRBD2	TGTGCCAGCGGCGGACTAGCGGGGAACTACGAGCAGTACTTC	CASGGLAGNYEQYF
.	TRBV6-4	TRBJ1-1	.	TGTGCCAGCAGAAGGAACAGCTTGAACACTGAAGCTTTCTTT	CASRRNSLNTEAFF
.	TRBV9	TRBJ2-3	TRBD2	TGTGCCAGCAGCGCTGGGACTAGCGGGATTCTTGTTCAGAGTACGCAGTATTTT	CASSAGTSGILVQSTQYF
.	TRBV7-9	TRBJ2-3	TRBD2	TGTGCCAGCAGCCTCGGACTAGCGGGAACAGATACGCAGTATTTT	CASSLGLAGTDTQYF
.	TRBV16	TRBJ1-5	TRBD1	TGTGCCAGCAGCCAATCAGGGGACAGGGTAAAGCCCCAGCATTTT	CASSQSGDRVKPQHF
.	TRBV9	TRBJ2-7	TRBD2	TGTGCCAGCAGCGAGACTAGCGGACCCTACGAGCAGTACTTC	CASSETSGPYEQYF
.	TRBV2	TRBJ1-1	TRBD1	TGTGCCAGCAGTGGACAGGGTTTGGCTGAAGCTTTCTTT	CASSGQGLAEAFF
few	TRBV5-1	TRBJ2-2	.	TGCGCCAGCAGCTTGATGTATCCCGGGGAGCTGTTTTTT	CASSLMYPGELFF
.	TRBV5-1	TRBJ1-1	TRBD1	TGCGCCAGCAGCTTTGGACAGGGAAGGAACACTGAAGCTTTCTTT	CASSFGQGRNTEAFF
.	TRBV7-8	TRBJ1-5	.	TGTGCCAGCACTCCTGGCAGGGTGGGCTTTAGCAATCAGCCCCAGCATTTT	CASTPGRVGFSNQPQHF
.	TRBV6-5	TRBJ2-7	TRBD1	TGTGCCAGCAGCCCCGGGACAGGGCGCCACGAGCAGTACTTC	CASSPGTGRHEQYF
few	TRBV7-2	TRBJ1-4	.	TGTGCCAGCAGCTTAGATGGCGGCCATAATGAAAAACTGTTTTTT	CASSLDGGHNEKLFF
few	TRBV28	TRBJ1-5	TRBD1	TGTGCCAGCAGTGCCCGGGACAGGGAGACGGGTCAGCCCCAGCATTTT	CASSARDRETGQPQHF
.	TRBV7-9	TRBJ2-5	TRBD2	TGTGCCAGCAGCAAAACTAGCGGGGAAGAGACCCAGTACTTC	CASSKTSGEETQYF
.	TRBV5-1	TRBJ2-2	.	TGCGCCAGCAGAGGAGGGAGCACCGGGGAGCTGTTTTTT	CASRGGSTGELFF
.	TRBV10-2	TRBJ1-2	.	TGCGCCAGCAGTGAGGTCCTCTCGGCGGGCTATGGCTACACCTTC	CASSEVLSAGYGYTF
.	TRBV19	TRBJ1-2	.	TGTGCCAGCGTCCGAGGGTCTGCTAACTATGGCTACACCTTC	CASVRGSANYGYTF
.	TRBV7-9	TRBJ2-2	.	TGTGCCAGCAGCCCCTTTAGCGGGAACACCGGGGAGCTGTTTTTT	CASSPFSGNTGELFF
.	TRBV7-9	TRBJ2-5	TRBD2	TGTGCCAGCAGTAACGAGGTAGCGGGAGTGAGGGAGACCCAGTACTTC	CASSNEVAGVRETQYF
.	TRBV5-1	TRBJ2-3	TRBD2	TGCGCCAGCAGCCTACGACTAGCGGGAGGCAACACAGATACGCAGTATTTT	CASSLRLAGGNTDTQYF
.	TRBV28	TRBJ1-4	TRBD1	TGTGCCAGCAGCGCCGGGACAGATGAAAAACTGTTTTTT	CASSAGTDEKLFF
.	TRBV30	TRBJ2-7	TRBD1	TGTGCCTGGAGTATCGGGACAGGGTATCACGAGCAGTACTTC	CAWSIGTGYHEQYF
.	TRBV5-4	TRBJ2-2	TRBD2	TGTGCCAGCAGCTTGGGGAGCGGGAGCAACGGGGAGCTGTTTTTT	CASSLGSGSNGELFF
.	TRBV27	TRBJ2-3	TRBD1	TGTGCCAGCAGTTCCCCTCCAGGGGGCACGCAGTATTTT	CASSSPPGGTQYF
.	TRBV28	TRBJ2-3	TRBD2	TGTGCCAGCAGTTTACTCAGCGGGAGAACAGATACGCAGTATTTT	CASSLLSGRTDTQYF
.	TRBV6-1	TRBJ1-2	TRBD1	TGTGCCAGCCGGGACAGCTATGGCTACACCTTC	CASRDSYGYTF
.	TRBV5-1	TRBJ1-2	TRBD1	TGCGCCAGCATGGGGAACAGGGGGCGCGGATATGGCTACACCTTC	CASMGNRGRGYGYTF
.	TRBV5-6	TRBJ2-3	TRBD2	TGTGCCAGCAGCTTCGGGGCTAGCGGTAGCACAGATACGCAGTATTTT	CASSFGASGSTDTQYF
.	TRBV9	TRBJ1-2	TRBD1	TGTGCCAGCAGCGTAGCGGGACAGAACTATGGCTACACCTTC	CASSVAGQNYGYTF
many	TRBV7-2	TRBJ2-3	TRBD2	TGTGCCAGCAGCTTAGCCTCTAGCGGGAGCACAGATACGCAGTATTTT	CASSLASSGSTDTQYF
.	TRBV18	TRBJ2-2	.	TGTGCCAGCTCACCCGGGACAACCAACACCGGGGAGCTGTTTTTT	CASSPGTTNTGELFF
few	TRBV9	TRBJ1-4	TRBD1	TGTGCCAGCAGCGTAGGCGCACAGGGGGCGGGTGAAAAACTGTTTTTT	CASSVGAQGAGEKLFF
few	TRBV7-9	TRBJ1-2	TRBD1	TGTGCCAGCAGCTTAGCCGGGACAGGGTCGTCCCATGGCTACACCTTC	CASSLAGTGSSHGYTF
.	TRBV27	TRBJ1-5	.	TGTGCCAGCAGTCCTAAACCAACAGGGCTCAATCAGCCCCAGCATTTT	CASSPKPTGLNQPQHF
.	TRBV7-8	TRBJ1-1	.	TGTGCCAGCAGCTTAGGGACAGCGAACACTGAAGCTTTCTTT	CASSLGTANTEAFF
.	TRBV2	TRBJ2-7	.	TGTGCCACCGCCCCCGGGGTTTTTTACGAGCAGTACTTC	CATAPGVFYEQYF